Described below is a single T cell receptor beta chain sequence and its context. As yet, its antigen is unknown. The CDR3 sequence is 18 residues long. V lost 4 bases, J lost 6 bases, and 24 bases lay in between. The germline gives CDR1 PRHDT, CDR2 FYEKMQ (reference sequence). This entry belongs to a study of Ad26.COV2.S vaccination and SARS-CoV-2 variants. Study-wide context: Once or twice, 56 days apart, Ad26.COV2.S was delivered intramuscularly.

Treatment indicated: some 20 received Ad26.COV2.S at low or high dose, single or two shots; about 5 received placebo; per-sample allocation not given. It was on day 63 after the first vaccine or placebo injection that samples were taken. Cohort 1b enrolled adults aged 18-55 years in Boston. Overall study results and limits: People who got the vaccine or the placebo had similar non-spike TCR breadth.

The assay was immunoSEQ multiplex PCR, and TCRdb's table has in-frame clones only and misses some. The sample yields approximately 450,000 clones, over 75% seen once. The material was peripheral blood, obtained in a trial of Ad26.COV2.S vaccine versus placebo. The sequence was obtained from a person between 18 and 65 years old who received the Ad26.COV2.S COVID-19 vaccine or a placebo. The rearrangement joins TRBV13 to TRBJ2-2; weak D call: TRBD2 (6 bases). CDR3 coding DNA: TGTGCCAGCAGCTCATGGAGGGGTGAGGGCCTTATCGCCGGGGAGCTGTTTTTT. Translating it yields CASSSWRGEGLIAGELFF.